The present entry profiles one TCR beta chain with its context. Its antigen is unknown. This entry belongs to a study of T-cell reconstitution after alpha-beta-depleted transplantation in children. Points from the study as a whole: Diversity and T-cell counts at one year after transplant derived mostly from new T cells.

This CDR3 is 16 amino acids long. Per the germline V gene, CDR1 is SGDLS and CDR2 is YYNGEE. Trimming left V 3 bases short and J 2 bases short, with 15 bases between. Using unique molecular identifiers, the investigators prepared the TCRbeta library. TCRdb re-analysed the PCR reads in MiXCR, keeping a single row per CDR3 protein. The sample records about 980,000 distinct CDR3 sequences, around 30% being singletons. The rearrangement joins TRBV9 to TRBJ2-1, with D possibly being TRBD2 (6 bases). This specimen was PBMCs, mostly from graft donor cells, taken 360 days after TCRalphabeta/CD19-depleted stem cell transplant. The origin of this receptor is a boy in the first two years of life who had a stem cell transplant for SCID, so the T cells may come from the graft donor. The CDR3 DNA reads as TGTGCCAGCAGCGCCCCTCCGGGGGACCCCTACAATGAGCAGTTCTTC. Protein product: CASSAPPGDPYNEQFF.